A selection of T cell receptor beta chains follows, all from one sample in a study of graft-versus-host responses after intestinal transplantation. Method: immunoSEQ multiplex PCR; TCRdb's copy keeps in-frame clones and lacks some. The table records approximately 110,000 clones, around 94% of them present only once. No antigen has been identified for these receptors. The sample in question was unstimulated CD4+ T cells sorted from spleen or lymph node cells, obtained before transplant. The receptor source for this set is a human donor who was the organ donor for an intestinal transplant. Each CDR3 is given with its conserved first and last residue. Not all rows give a size; the values are once, few, many and, for expanded clones, a class.

cdr3_length	clone_size	j_call	v_call	cdr3_aa
14	-	TRBJ2-7	TRBV30	CAWVPGQSPAEQYF
15	once	TRBJ1-1	TRBV4-2	CASSQDWGAQTEAFF
12	-	TRBJ2-3	TRBV9	CASSPPTDTQYF
14	-	TRBJ1-1	TRBV30	CAWSPGILNTEAFF
13	once	TRBJ2-1	TRBV11-3	CASSLGTDNEQFF
14	-	TRBJ2-7	TRBV6-5	CASSRRTGFHEQYF
18	once	TRBJ2-7	TRBV21-1	CASSTDGGIAGETYEQYF
14	-	TRBJ2-7	TRBV4-1	CASSLRTGSDEQYF
15	once	TRBJ1-2	TRBV5-4	CASSSGQGGAYGYTF
16	-	TRBJ2-1	TRBV9	CASSALRGAWDNEQFF
15	-	TRBJ1-1	TRBV28	CASSFPLSGSTEAFF
13	-	TRBJ1-2	TRBV7-9	CASSLAGGRGYTF
15	-	TRBJ1-5	TRBV4-1	CASSQAAGGRQPQHF
11	-	TRBJ1-1	TRBV20-1	CSARKDTEAFF
15	-	TRBJ1-2	TRBV4-2	CASSQVGGIDYGYTF
14	-	TRBJ2-1	TRBV11-2	CASSLRLTYNEQFF
13	-	TRBJ2-7	TRBV28	CASLLAGVQEQYF
17	-	TRBJ2-7	TRBV11-2	CASSRYPSREGLYEQYF
16	-	TRBJ2-7	TRBV25-1	CASSEFGGTGAYEQYF
16	-	TRBJ2-3	TRBV7-2	CASKYSGVPSTDTQYF
17	-	TRBJ2-3	TRBV11-2	CASSLRLAGGSTDTQYF
13	-	TRBJ2-5	TRBV7-9	CASSLANQETQYF